The rows below give T cell receptor beta chains drawn from one sample of a study of shared clonotypes between healthy human individuals. Generated by immunoSEQ multiplex PCR, the TCRdb table keeps only in-frame clones and is missing some. The sample holds roughly 1,000,000 clones, approximately 78% seen once. What was sequenced was memory CD4+ T cells from PBMCs. The receptors come from a man between 18 and 35 years old in good health. Some clones in this sample may be carry-over from other donors' samples. The CDR3 runs from the conserved cysteine through the conserved F or W. Each record gives: D gene, V gene, J gene, clone size, CDR3 length, CDR3 DNA, CDR3 protein. The D gene is left open where the match is weak. Rows give clone size only sometimes, using once, few, many, or a class for an expanded clone.

D gene: NA; V gene: TRBV11-1; J gene: TRBJ2-5; clone size: NA; CDR3 length: 16; CDR3 DNA: TGTGCCAGCAGCTTTCGAAGGGCGCAGGAGCAAGAGACCCAGTACTTC; CDR3 protein: CASSFRRAQEQETQYF
D gene: NA; V gene: TRBV28; J gene: TRBJ2-3; clone size: NA; CDR3 length: 14; CDR3 DNA: TGTGCCAGCAATCGGGCAGCTAGCACAGATACGCAGTATTTT; CDR3 protein: CASNRAASTDTQYF
D gene: TRBD1; V gene: TRBV4-3; J gene: TRBJ1-4; clone size: few; CDR3 length: 14; CDR3 DNA: TGCGCCAGCAGCCAAGGACAGGGGCCTCGGAAACTGTTTTTT; CDR3 protein: CASSQGQGPRKLFF
D gene: TRBD2; V gene: TRBV9; J gene: TRBJ2-2; clone size: few; CDR3 length: 21; CDR3 DNA: TGTGCCAGCAGCGTAGGGCCCAGTTCAAGCGGGAGGGCCATTAGGACCGGGGAGCTGTTTTTT; CDR3 protein: CASSVGPSSSGRAIRTGELFF
D gene: NA; V gene: TRBV4-3; J gene: TRBJ1-2; clone size: NA; CDR3 length: 13; CDR3 DNA: TGCGCCAGCAGCCAAGAGGGAGGTTATGGCTACACCTTC; CDR3 protein: CASSQEGGYGYTF
D gene: TRBD2; V gene: TRBV4-1; J gene: TRBJ2-3; clone size: NA; CDR3 length: 14; CDR3 DNA: TGCGCCAGCACTCGCGGGAGAAGCACAGATACGCAGTATTTT; CDR3 protein: CASTRGRSTDTQYF
D gene: NA; V gene: TRBV15; J gene: TRBJ2-5; clone size: NA; CDR3 length: 14; CDR3 DNA: TGTGCCACCAATGGGGCAGGGTCTAGGGAGACCCAGTACTTC; CDR3 protein: CATNGAGSRETQYF
D gene: NA; V gene: TRBV5-1; J gene: TRBJ2-7; clone size: NA; CDR3 length: 14; CDR3 DNA: TGCGCCAGCAGGCAATCGGACGGCTCCTACGAGCAGTACTTC; CDR3 protein: CASRQSDGSYEQYF
D gene: NA; V gene: TRBV2; J gene: TRBJ2-1; clone size: NA; CDR3 length: 13; CDR3 DNA: TGTGCCAGCAGTGGGGAGAACAACAATGAGCAGTTCTTC; CDR3 protein: CASSGENNNEQFF
D gene: TRBD1; V gene: TRBV6-5; J gene: TRBJ1-2; clone size: NA; CDR3 length: 14; CDR3 DNA: TGTGCCAGCAGCCCCGGACAGGGGAACTATGGCTACACCTTC; CDR3 protein: CASSPGQGNYGYTF
D gene: NA; V gene: TRBV7-6; J gene: TRBJ1-4; clone size: NA; CDR3 length: 14; CDR3 DNA: TGTGCCAGCAGCTTGAGCGGTGGCGGGGAAAAACTGTTTTTT; CDR3 protein: CASSLSGGGEKLFF
D gene: NA; V gene: TRBV11-3; J gene: TRBJ2-7; clone size: NA; CDR3 length: 14; CDR3 DNA: TGTGCCAGCAGCTTAGATGCCCACTCGGGGGAGCAGTACTTC; CDR3 protein: CASSLDAHSGEQYF
D gene: TRBD1; V gene: TRBV19; J gene: TRBJ2-7; clone size: NA; CDR3 length: 13; CDR3 DNA: TGTGCCAGTAGTGGGGGACAGGGTTACGAGCAGTACTTC; CDR3 protein: CASSGGQGYEQYF
D gene: NA; V gene: TRBV2; J gene: TRBJ2-2; clone size: NA; CDR3 length: 14; CDR3 DNA: TGTGCCAGCAGGGCCGGGACTGCCGCCGGGGAGCTGTTTTTT; CDR3 protein: CASRAGTAAGELFF
D gene: NA; V gene: TRBV28; J gene: TRBJ2-7; clone size: NA; CDR3 length: 13; CDR3 DNA: TGTGCCAGCAGTTTAAATCCCTCTCTAGGGCAGTACTTC; CDR3 protein: CASSLNPSLGQYF
D gene: TRBD2; V gene: TRBV27; J gene: TRBJ2-7; clone size: NA; CDR3 length: 13; CDR3 DNA: TGTGCCAGCAGTTTATCTCTAGCGGGAGCGCAGTACTTC; CDR3 protein: CASSLSLAGAQYF
D gene: NA; V gene: TRBV5-1; J gene: TRBJ2-3; clone size: NA; CDR3 length: 12; CDR3 DNA: TGCGCCAGCAGCCAGGAACAGATCACGCAGTATTTT; CDR3 protein: CASSQEQITQYF
D gene: NA; V gene: TRBV5-1; J gene: TRBJ1-1; clone size: once; CDR3 length: 14; CDR3 DNA: TGCGCCAGCAGCTTGGTGTCAGCGGGAACTGAAGCTTTCTTT; CDR3 protein: CASSLVSAGTEAFF
D gene: NA; V gene: TRBV4-3; J gene: TRBJ1-1; clone size: few; CDR3 length: 19; CDR3 DNA: TGCGCCAGCAGCCAAGACCCTCCAACAGGGCCACTCGGAAGGGCTGAAGCTTTCTTT; CDR3 protein: CASSQDPPTGPLGRAEAFF
D gene: NA; V gene: TRBV7-3; J gene: TRBJ2-1; clone size: NA; CDR3 length: 13; CDR3 DNA: TGTGCCAGCAGCTTATCTAGATCGAATGAGCAGTTCTTC; CDR3 protein: CASSLSRSNEQFF
D gene: NA; V gene: TRBV18; J gene: TRBJ1-1; clone size: NA; CDR3 length: 15; CDR3 DNA: TGTGCCAGCTCAGTCCTGGTAGGGGAGATCGCTGAAGCTTTCTTT; CDR3 protein: CASSVLVGEIAEAFF
D gene: NA; V gene: TRBV2; J gene: TRBJ2-1; clone size: once; CDR3 length: 13; CDR3 DNA: TGTGCCAGCAGTGAACATACAGGGCTCGAGCAGTTCTTC; CDR3 protein: CASSEHTGLEQFF
D gene: TRBD1; V gene: TRBV6-6; J gene: TRBJ2-1; clone size: NA; CDR3 length: 14; CDR3 DNA: TGTGCCAGCAAGTTAACAGGGGGCCTCAATGAGCAGTTCTTC; CDR3 protein: CASKLTGGLNEQFF
D gene: NA; V gene: TRBV5-1; J gene: TRBJ1-1; clone size: once; CDR3 length: 16; CDR3 DNA: TGCGCCAGCAGCTTGAACGGAGCCAGAGTAAACACTGAAGCTTTCTTT; CDR3 protein: CASSLNGARVNTEAFF
D gene: NA; V gene: TRBV9; J gene: TRBJ2-3; clone size: many; CDR3 length: 14; CDR3 DNA: TGTGCCAGCAGTGCTTCTAGCGCCACAGATACGCAGTATTTT; CDR3 protein: CASSASSATDTQYF
D gene: TRBD2; V gene: TRBV11-2; J gene: TRBJ2-3; clone size: NA; CDR3 length: 16; CDR3 DNA: TGTGCCAGCAGCCCCCGGACTAGCGGGAGGCGGGATACGCAGTATTTT; CDR3 protein: CASSPRTSGRRDTQYF
D gene: NA; V gene: TRBV9; J gene: TRBJ1-3; clone size: NA; CDR3 length: 15; CDR3 DNA: TGTGCCAGCAGCGTAGCGGGGGAACGAGGAAACACCATATATTTT; CDR3 protein: CASSVAGERGNTIYF
D gene: NA; V gene: TRBV19; J gene: TRBJ1-4; clone size: NA; CDR3 length: 15; CDR3 DNA: TGTGCCAGTAGTACTTATGAGGGGCGTGATGAAAAACTGTTTTTT; CDR3 protein: CASSTYEGRDEKLFF
D gene: NA; V gene: TRBV5-1; J gene: TRBJ1-4; clone size: NA; CDR3 length: 14; CDR3 DNA: TGCGCCAGCAGCTGGGACGGCTCTAATGAAAAACTATTTTTT; CDR3 protein: CASSWDGSNEKLFF
D gene: NA; V gene: TRBV10-3; J gene: TRBJ2-2; clone size: NA; CDR3 length: 14; CDR3 DNA: TGTGCCATCAGGGGAGTTGGGAACACCGGGGAGCTGTTTTTT; CDR3 protein: CAIRGVGNTGELFF
D gene: NA; V gene: TRBV7-3; J gene: TRBJ2-7; clone size: once; CDR3 length: 14; CDR3 DNA: TGTGCCAGCAGCTTAGATGGAAGGTCCGTCGAGCAGTACTTC; CDR3 protein: CASSLDGRSVEQYF
D gene: NA; V gene: TRBV5-1; J gene: TRBJ1-1; clone size: NA; CDR3 length: 16; CDR3 DNA: TGCGCCAGCAGCTCAGGGCTCGACAGCTTGAACACTGAAGCTTTCTTT; CDR3 protein: CASSSGLDSLNTEAFF
D gene: TRBD1; V gene: TRBV7-9; J gene: TRBJ2-7; clone size: NA; CDR3 length: 16; CDR3 DNA: TGTGCCAGCAGCTTATGGACAGGGGGCCAATCCTACGAGCAGTACTTC; CDR3 protein: CASSLWTGGQSYEQYF
D gene: NA; V gene: TRBV28; J gene: TRBJ1-5; clone size: NA; CDR3 length: 15; CDR3 DNA: TGTGCCAGCAGTTTAGGAGGGGGGAGGGGACAGCCCCAGCATTTT; CDR3 protein: CASSLGGGRGQPQHF
D gene: NA; V gene: TRBV7-2; J gene: TRBJ1-1; clone size: NA; CDR3 length: 13; CDR3 DNA: TGTGCCAGCGAGCGGGAGGCGAACACTGAAGCTTTCTTT; CDR3 protein: CASEREANTEAFF
D gene: TRBD2; V gene: TRBV27; J gene: TRBJ2-7; clone size: NA; CDR3 length: 16; CDR3 DNA: TGTGCCAGCAGAGCGGGGGGCAGCGGGGGGTTCTACGAGCAGTACTTC; CDR3 protein: CASRAGGSGGFYEQYF
D gene: NA; V gene: TRBV4-3; J gene: TRBJ2-2; clone size: NA; CDR3 length: 13; CDR3 DNA: TGCGCCAGCAGCTCTCTGGTGAACGGGGAGCTGTTTTTT; CDR3 protein: CASSSLVNGELFF
D gene: TRBD2; V gene: TRBV11-2; J gene: TRBJ2-3; clone size: NA; CDR3 length: 16; CDR3 DNA: TGTGCCAGCAGCTTAGAACCCGCGGGAGGGGCAGATACGCAGTATTTT; CDR3 protein: CASSLEPAGGADTQYF
D gene: NA; V gene: TRBV5-6; J gene: TRBJ1-2; clone size: NA; CDR3 length: 13; CDR3 DNA: TGTGCCAGCAGCTTGGTTTCTAGCGATGGCTACACCTTC; CDR3 protein: CASSLVSSDGYTF
D gene: TRBD2; V gene: TRBV7-3; J gene: TRBJ2-1; clone size: NA; CDR3 length: 16; CDR3 DNA: TGTGCCAGCAGCTTAACTTCCGGGACTAGTCTCAATGAGCAGTTCTTC; CDR3 protein: CASSLTSGTSLNEQFF
D gene: TRBD2; V gene: TRBV5-1; J gene: TRBJ2-3; clone size: NA; CDR3 length: 16; CDR3 DNA: TGCGCCAGCAGCCCCCTTGCGGGGGAGGGGCCAGATACGCAGTATTTT; CDR3 protein: CASSPLAGEGPDTQYF
D gene: TRBD1; V gene: TRBV9; J gene: TRBJ2-7; clone size: NA; CDR3 length: 20; CDR3 DNA: TGTGCCAGCAGCCCCCGTGCCACGATAACCGGGACAGGGTGGGGCGACGAGCAGTACTTC; CDR3 protein: CASSPRATITGTGWGDEQYF
D gene: TRBD1; V gene: TRBV28; J gene: TRBJ2-1; clone size: NA; CDR3 length: 15; CDR3 DNA: TGTGCCAGCAGTCCCCGGGACAGGGTGAACAATGAGCAGTTCTTC; CDR3 protein: CASSPRDRVNNEQFF
D gene: NA; V gene: TRBV2; J gene: TRBJ2-7; clone size: NA; CDR3 length: 15; CDR3 DNA: TGTGCCAGCAGGGAGAACAAGCCCTCAGCCGCCGAGCAGTACTTC; CDR3 protein: CASRENKPSAAEQYF
D gene: NA; V gene: TRBV7-2; J gene: TRBJ2-2; clone size: NA; CDR3 length: 15; CDR3 DNA: TGTGCCAGCAGCACGGTCCCTCGGTGGACCGGGGAGCTGTTTTTT; CDR3 protein: CASSTVPRWTGELFF